This T cell receptor (beta chain) was observed in a study of regulatory T cells in long-lasting Graves disease. Time point meaning: newly diagnosed GD, antithyroid drugs for less than 3 months. After RNA was extracted from PBMCs, the TCR library was made from it. Assembly of TCR beta libraries relied on iRepertoire HTBI primers together with Arm-PCR of CDR3 regions. From the multiplex PCR reads, TCRdb called clonotypes with MiXCR, one entry per CDR3 protein. This sample has 680,000 or so distinct CDR3 sequences; roughly 15% occur once, and the top ten carry roughly 18%. Germline CDR1 is MGHRA and CDR2 is YSYEKL. V was pared by 2 bases and J by 2 bases, with 14 bases between. The CDR3 is made up of 16 amino acids. These same data were also listed under a study on T cells in Graves' hyperthyroidism and ophthalmopathy.

Sequenced material: peripheral blood mononuclear cells (PBMCs), taken at new diagnosis, from a patient treated with antithyroid drugs. This chain connects TRBV4-1 to TRBJ2-3; D perhaps matches TRBD2 (5 bases). This receptor was identified in a woman aged 30 to 39 with Graves disease. CDR3 in amino acids: CASSQLGVPPTDTQYF. The CDR3 nucleotides are TGCGCCAGCAGCCAACTGGGAGTCCCTCCCACAGATACGCAGTATTTT.